The clone carrying this TCR beta chain was found a few times. Its antigen is not identified. A much larger clone sits a single nucleotide away, making a read error possible. The data derive from a study of regulatory T cells in long-lasting Graves disease. Regarding time point: persistent/refractory GD, antithyroid drugs over 5 years with positive TRAb. There was RNA extracted from PBMCs, and the TCR library was made from it. Study results and caveats: Small numbers of samples may have cut accuracy. Those with persistent Graves' had less TCR diversity than newly diagnosed patients.

For TCR beta, libraries came from iRepertoire HTBI primers and Arm-PCR of CDR3 regions. TCRdb re-derived calls from the multiplex PCR reads in MiXCR, one entry per CDR3 protein. The sample carries roughly 400,000 distinct CDR3 sequences, less than 25% recorded once. The receptor was isolated from a female donor with Graves disease. Sequencing was performed on peripheral blood mononuclear cells (PBMCs), taken when the disease was refractory, from a patient treated with antithyroid drugs.

In nucleotides, the CDR3 is TGTGCCAGCAGTGCCCGGAACACAACACCTAACTATGGCTACACCTTC. Protein: CASSARNTTPNYGYTF. The chain employs TRBV6-2 or TRBV6-3 and TRBJ1-2, with no clear D. V was clipped by 5 bases and J by 0 bases, with 16 bases between them. Looked up from germline, CDR1 is MNHEY and CDR2 is SVGEGT. The CDR3 is 16 residues long.